The sequence of this T cell receptor beta chain was determined in a study of immune cell composition in non-small cell lung cancer. Study observations and caveats: Tumour-associated clones >0.5% occurred in approximately 34% of adenocarcinomas, roughly 80% of squamous.

Normal lung sampling was at least 3 cm from the tumour, as distant as possible. The length of the CDR3 is 14 residues. Germline CDR1 reads ENHRY; CDR2 reads SYGVKD. V shed 7 bases and J shed 6 bases, with 15 bases lying between them. Notes on this clone: Its matching antigen is unknown.

Profiled with immunoSEQ multiplex PCR; TCRdb holds only in-frame clones, not every one. The sample shows over 6,500 clones, 67% of them seen only once. The V and J genes are TRBV10-3 and TRBJ1-4; D is perhaps TRBD1 (6 bases). The material sequenced was non-adjacent lung tissue. This TCR was recovered from a human donor with non-small cell lung cancer. The DNA of the CDR3 is TGTGCCATCACCTCCAGGGGCCCAGATGAAAAACTGTTTTTT. Its translation is CAITSRGPDEKLFF.